A selection of T cell receptor beta chains follows, all from one sample in a study of T cell repertoires in cytomegalovirus infection. TCRdb re-called the reads through MiXCR, storing one row per CDR3 protein. The data show approximately 500,000 distinct CDR3 sequences, with 15% to 20% seen just once and more than 20% held by the top ten. The specimen was CD8+ T cells from PBMCs. The receptors come from a human donor in good health (CMV status not recorded). Some clones in this sample may be carry-over from other donors' samples. Each CDR3 is given with its conserved first and last residue. D genes are given only for firm matches. Not every row has a clone size; where given, it reads once, few, many or a size class.

J	D	V	size	CDR3	DNA
TRBJ2-1	TRBD1	TRBV3-1	NA	CASSQVDRVREQFF	TGTGCCAGCAGCCAAGTGGACAGGGTACGGGAGCAGTTCTTC
TRBJ1-3	NA	TRBV14	few	CASSHFRRLSSGNTIYF	TGTGCCAGCAGCCACTTCAGGAGACTGAGCTCTGGAAACACCATATATTTT
TRBJ2-3	TRBD1	TRBV19	NA	CASSDRGVTDSQYF	TGTGCCAGTAGTGACAGGGGAGTTACAGATTCGCAGTATTTT
TRBJ2-1	NA	TRBV7-9	many	CASSLTDSRSYNEQFF	TGTGCCAGCAGCTTGACGGACTCCCGCTCCTACAATGAGCAGTTCTTC
TRBJ2-1	TRBD1	TRBV27	few	CASSPSTGDRNNEQFF	TGTGCCAGCAGTCCATCGACAGGGGATAGGAACAATGAGCAGTTCTTC
TRBJ2-1	NA	TRBV2	NA	CARMGLHNEQFF	TGTGCCAGGATGGGACTCCACAATGAGCAGTTCTTC
TRBJ2-7	TRBD1	TRBV7-6	many	CASSLRGGTGVSEQYF	TGTGCCAGCAGCTTAAGGGGCGGGACAGGGGTAAGCGAGCAGTACTTC
TRBJ2-7	NA	TRBV11-2	many	CASSFKEGEQYF	TGTGCCAGCAGCTTTAAGGAAGGCGAGCAGTACTTC
TRBJ2-7	TRBD2	TRBV27	many	CASSPGQGFGLAGIYEQYF	TGTGCCAGCAGTCCGGGACAGGGATTCGGACTAGCGGGAATCTACGAGCAGTACTTC
TRBJ1-2	NA	TRBV7-2	many	CASSLAGKRARDYGYTF	TGTGCCAGCAGCTTAGCGGGGAAAAGGGCCCGGGACTATGGCTACACCTTC
TRBJ2-7	NA	TRBV13	NA	CASSSPEGPRRDEQYF	TGTGCCAGCAGCTCACCGGAGGGACCCCGACGAGACGAGCAGTACTTC
TRBJ1-2	TRBD1	TRBV29-1	once	CSVVLTGANYGYTF	TGCAGCGTTGTATTGACAGGGGCCAACTATGGCTACACCTTC
TRBJ1-6	NA	TRBV7-8	many	CASSTEQGSSYNSPLHF	TGTGCCAGCAGCACCGAGCAGGGGAGCTCCTATAATTCACCCCTCCACTTT
TRBJ2-1	NA	TRBV7-3	many	CASSQGGRAGIYNEQFF	TGTGCCAGCAGCCAGGGGGGGCGGGCAGGGATATACAATGAGCAGTTCTTC
TRBJ2-7	NA	TRBV27	few	CASSLTSGTVGEQYF	TGTGCCAGCAGTTTGACCTCCGGGACGGTGGGCGAGCAGTACTTC
TRBJ2-3	TRBD2	TRBV5-1	NA	CASSHGLAGSTDTQYF	TGCGCCAGCAGTCATGGACTAGCGGGAAGCACAGATACGCAGTATTTT